These 24 T cell receptor beta chains came from one sample sequenced in a study of T cell responses to AZD1222 COVID-19 vaccine. Only in-frame clones appear in the TCRdb table, and some are missing; sequencing was by immunoSEQ multiplex PCR. The sample includes 50,000 or so clones, 80% seen only once; the top ten take approximately 5%. The sequencing here drew on peripheral blood, taken 28 days after the second AZD1222 dose. Every receptor here comes from an adult who received the AZD1222 COVID-19 vaccine.

V is TRBV6-4 and J is TRBJ1-2; 8 nucleotides line up with TRBD1. CDR3 length equals 14 residues. V was pared by 2 bases and J by 8 bases, with 7 bases of the junction left unmatched. Germline V gives CDR1 MRHNA, CDR2 SNTAGT. The CDR3 spells CASSDGQGARGYTF. In nucleotides, the CDR3 is TGTGCCAGCAGTGACGGCCAGGGGGCTAGGGGCTACACCTTC.

Only one count was recorded for this clone. The CDR3 coding sequence is TGTGCCAGCAGCTTAGGGAGCTCCGGGACTAGCGGGATGGAGACCCAGTACTTC. Translated: CASSLGSSGTSGMETQYF. V gene TRBV11-2 combines with J gene TRBJ2-5; TRBD2 matches 13 bases. From germline, CDR1 is SGHAT and CDR2 FQNNGV. The V segment lost 1 base and the J segment 5 bases; nucleotides outside the gene matches: 10. This CDR3 is built from 18 residues. Looking up the rest from reference TRBV11-2 and TRBJ2-5 gives the full variable domain: EAGVAQSPRYKIIEKRQSVAFWCNPISGHATLYWYQQILGQGPKLLIQFQNNGVVDDSQLPKDRFSAERLKGVDSTLKIQPAKLEDSAVYLCASSLGSSGTSGMETQYFGPGTRLLVL.

Written as DNA, the CDR3 is TGTGCCAGCAGTGATCGGGGACAGGAGGTCGGGGAGCTGTTTTTT. Encoded protein: CASSDRGQEVGELFF. The chain has TRBV6-1 and TRBJ2-2; 8 bases agree with TRBD1. The length of the CDR3 is 15 residues. J gave up 7 bases and V 3 bases, and 7 bases lay outside the gene matches. Germline V lookup: CDR1 MNHNS, CDR2 SASEGT.

The chain carries TRBV9 and TRBJ2-7; 7 bases match TRBD2. Germline CDR1 reads SGDLS; CDR2 reads YYNGEE. This CDR3 has 13 amino acids. V was pared by 3 bases and J by 5 bases, with 5 bases of the junction left unmatched. The CDR3 DNA follows: TGTGCCAGCAGCGCCCGGGGGGTCGACGAGCAGTACTTC. Translated: CASSARGVDEQYF.

The chain links TRBV7-6 to TRBJ1-1; unclear D gene. The CDR3 has 15 residues. V gave up 1 base and J gave up 0 bases, with 9 bases separating them. Germline CDR1 reads SGHVS; CDR2 reads FNYEAQ. The CDR3 sequence is CASSLVEGLNTEAFF. CDR3 in DNA: TGTGCCAGCAGCTTAGTTGAGGGTTTGAACACTGAAGCTTTCTTT.

The chain links TRBV5-1 to TRBJ2-1, with 12 bases identical to TRBD2. The ends lost 6 bases at V and 0 bases at J; junction bases unmatched: 4. The CDR3 has 16 residues. CDR1 is SGHRS and CDR2 is YFSETQ in the germline V gene. The CDR3 region is CASMLAGGYSYNEQFF. The DNA of the CDR3 is TGCGCCAGCATGCTAGCGGGGGGGTACTCCTACAATGAGCAGTTCTTC.

This sequence joins TRBV5-1 and TRBJ2-1; 12 bases are shared with TRBD2. V shed 4 bases, J shed 3 bases, and the junction held 2 bases outside the gene matches. The germline V gene has CDR1 SGHRS and CDR2 YFSETQ. The CDR3 loop spans 15 amino acids. In DNA, the CDR3 is TGCGCCAGCAGCCCGGGACTAGCGGGCTACAATGAGCAGTTCTTC. The encoded protein is CASSPGLAGYNEQFF. Looking up the rest from reference TRBV5-1 and TRBJ2-1 gives the full variable domain: KAGVTQTPRYLIKTRGQQVTLSCSPISGHRSVSWYQQTPGQGLQFLFEYFSETQRNKGNFPGRFSGRQFSNSRSEMNVSTLELGDSALYLCASSPGLAGYNEQFFGPGTRLTVL.

V is TRBV19 and J is TRBJ1-5, with no clear D. Germline CDR1 and CDR2: LNHDA and SQIVND (reference sequence). The CDR3 is 13 amino acids. V dropped 4 bases and J dropped 5 bases, with 9 bases sitting between them. In DNA, the CDR3 is TGTGCCAGTAGTACAAGGAGTTATCAGCCCCAGCATTTT. Protein sequence: CASSTRSYQPQHF.

This clone was detected only once. The genes are TRBV2 and TRBJ1-5; TRBD1 matches at 7 bases. V shed 5 bases and J 0 bases; nucleotides not matched to a gene: 13. Germline V CDR1 and CDR2: SNHLY, FYNNEI. The CDR3 sequence is 18 residues long. The CDR3 region is CASSLQGTWSDSNQPQHF. DNA for the CDR3: TGTGCCAGCAGTCTACAGGGGACCTGGTCCGATAGCAATCAGCCCCAGCATTTT.

The chain couples TRBV30 to TRBJ1-1; D gene unclear. CDR3 length: 13 residues. Trimming stripped 5 bases from V and 3 bases from J, with 13 bases between. Germline V gene sequence: CDR1 GTSNPN, CDR2 SVGIG (reference sequence). The CDR3, as DNA: TGTGCCTGGGTTGGAGGTTCGGACACTGAAGCTTTCTTT. Its translation: CAWVGGSDTEAFF.

This clone was seen once. The J gene is TRBJ2-2, the V gene TRBV19; 9 nucleotides agree with TRBD2. V gave up 7 bases and J gave up 6 bases; unmatched junction bases: 6. This CDR3 contains 14 residues. Germline loops: CDR1 LNHDA, CDR2 SQIVND (reference sequence). The CDR3 protein is CASKGGRAPGELFF. The CDR3 bases are TGTGCCAGTAAGGGCGGGAGGGCTCCCGGGGAGCTGTTTTTT.

This clone was counted between two and nine times. This chain links TRBV30 with TRBJ1-2, with TRBD1 matching over 7 bases. The CDR3 is made up of 14 amino acids. Germline CDR1 reads GTSNPN; CDR2 reads SVGIG (reference sequence). V shed 7 bases and J 0 bases; nucleotides not matched to a gene: 8. CDR3 in amino acids: CASSTGRANYGYTF. In nucleotides, the CDR3 is TGTGCCTCCTCGACAGGGAGAGCTAACTATGGCTACACCTTC.

The chain joins TRBV28 to TRBJ2-7, with 10 bases lining up with TRBD1. The germline CDR1 and CDR2 sequences are MDHEN and SYDVKM. The trim removed 4 bases at V and 4 bases at J, leaving 7 bases unmatched. The CDR3 contains 15 residues. The CDR3 nucleotides are TGTGCCAGCAGTTCGGGACAGGGGATTAATTACGAGCAGTACTTC. Its translation is CASSSGQGINYEQYF.

This rearrangement joins TRBV5-1 to TRBJ2-5; D call uncertain. CDR1 is SGHRS, CDR2 YFSETQ, per germline. The CDR3 has 13 amino acids. V lost 0 bases and J lost 2, with 5 bases in between. CDR3 DNA sequence: TGCGCCAGCAGCTTGGAGTTTCAAGAGACCCAGTACTTC. This sequence encodes CASSLEFQETQYF.

V and J are TRBV30 and TRBJ2-1; either TRBD1 or TRBD2 may fit D (6 bases each). V was shortened by 8 bases and J by 0 bases, with 17 bases between the two germline ends. The CDR3 runs 15 residues. Per germline, CDR1 GTSNPN and CDR2 SVGIG (reference sequence). The CDR3 nucleotides are TGTGCCGGGGGGCGGGGAATGGCCTCCTACAATGAGCAGTTCTTC. Translated: CAGGRGMASYNEQFF.

This clone has a handful of counts. The chain employs TRBV28 and TRBJ1-4; a possible D gene is TRBD1 (5 bases). V was trimmed by 8 bases and J by 0 bases, leaving 13 bases between them. Germline V gene lookup returns CDR1 MDHEN and CDR2 SYDVKM. CDR3 length: 15 amino acids. CDR3 region: CASQPGGATNEKLFF. In nucleotides, the CDR3 is TGTGCCAGCCAACCCGGGGGAGCAACTAATGAAAAACTGTTTTTT.

The rearrangement joins TRBV11-2 to TRBJ1-2; D may be TRBD1 (5 bases). The CDR3 has 17 amino acids. Germline V lookup: CDR1 SGHAT, CDR2 FQNNGV. The V end was cut by 0 bases, the J end by 3 bases, with 17 bases between. The CDR3 DNA reads as TGTGCCAGCAGCTTAGATCTTTGGGTCAGGGAAGACTATGGCTACACCTTC. Its protein is CASSLDLWVREDYGYTF.

V usage is TRBV29-1 and J usage is TRBJ1-3; D call uncertain. Trimming shortened V by 6 bases and J by 4 bases, and 10 bases separated the two germline ends. The length of the CDR3 is 12 residues. Germline values: CDR1 SQVTM, CDR2 ANQGSEA. CDR3 sequence reads: CSVLREGNTIYF. The DNA for the CDR3 is TGCAGCGTACTGAGAGAAGGAAACACCATATATTTT.

V and J are TRBV9 and TRBJ2-3; D is perhaps TRBD2 (6 bases). The V and J ends lost 4 bases and 6 bases respectively, with 12 bases between them. The CDR3 length is 13 residues. Germline lookup yields CDR1 SGDLS and CDR2 YYNGEE. CDR3 sequence reads: CASSQGLADTQYF. CDR3 nucleotides: TGTGCCAGCAGCCAAGGGCTAGCGGATACGCAGTATTTT.

Only a few counts were recorded for this clone. J is TRBJ1-6 and V is TRBV6-4; 10 positions agree with TRBD1. Germline-derived CDR1 and CDR2 are MRHNA and SNTAGT. This CDR3 has 16 amino acids. V trimming: 9 bases; J trimming: 4 bases; junction bases outside the gene matches: 9. The CDR3 protein is CARDPGQGYYNSPLHF. DNA of the CDR3: TGTGCCAGGGATCCGGGACAGGGGTATTATAATTCACCCCTCCACTTT.

This sequence joins TRBV5-1 and TRBJ1-2; D not resolved. Per the germline V gene, CDR1 is SGHRS and CDR2 is YFSETQ. The length of the CDR3 is 13 residues. The germline V and J ends were trimmed by 1 base and 3 bases, with 7 bases remaining between them. The CDR3 is CASSLQPYYGYTF. CDR3 coding DNA: TGCGCCAGCAGCTTGCAACCTTACTATGGCTACACCTTC.

V and J are TRBV14 and TRBJ2-3; D is unclear. The CDR3 contains 16 residues. CDR1 SGHDN and CDR2 FVKESK come from the germline V gene. The V gene lost 1 base and the J gene lost 0 bases, with 11 bases spanning the gap. The CDR3 DNA follows: TGTGCCAGCAGCCAAGGACGATCCGTTAGCACAGATACGCAGTATTTT. Protein product: CASSQGRSVSTDTQYF.

The V call is TRBV28, the J call TRBJ1-4; a weak D match, TRBD1 (5 bases). Deletions cut 2 bases from V and 0 bases from J, with 13 bases between. The CDR3 is 17 amino acids. Germline V gene sequence: CDR1 MDHEN, CDR2 SYDVKM. The CDR3 DNA follows: TGTGCCAGCAGTTTAATTACGGGGCAGACAACTAATGAAAAACTGTTTTTT. This encodes CASSLITGQTTNEKLFF.

This sequence joins TRBV6-2 or TRBV6-3 and TRBJ2-3; perhaps TRBD1 as D (6 bases). Trimming removed 6 bases at V and 1 base at J, with 11 bases between. This CDR3 is 14 amino acids long. Germline V gives CDR1 MNHEY, CDR2 SVGEGT. As DNA, the CDR3 is TGTGCCAGCAGCGGGGCAGGGGGCACAGATACGCAGTATTTT. Translated, it gives CASSGAGGTDTQYF.